This T cell receptor (beta chain) was recorded in a study of OX40 agonist ivuxolimab in advanced cancers. As for the study in general: Patients in dose escalation had liver, melanoma, kidney or head and neck cancers.

Sequencing was performed with immunoSEQ multiplex PCR; in TCRdb, only in-frame clones are kept and a portion is missing. Of approximately 160,000 clones listed, approximately 94% were seen once; the top ten hold approximately 0.3%. The CDR3 runs 15 residues. V dropped 1 base and J dropped 4; count of bases not matched to a gene: 8. The V gene's germline CDR1 is SQVTM and CDR2 ANQGSEA. Turning to this clone: Its antigen is unidentified.

Study results and limitations: With doses of 0.1 to 3.0 mg/kg, CD4+ and CD8+ blood T cells had undergone clonal expansion by week 6.

V gene TRBV29-1 combines with J gene TRBJ2-7, with 9 bases matching TRBD1. This material consisted of CD4+ or CD8+ T cells sorted from blood, taken in a trial of the OX40 agonist ivuxolimab. This clonotype was obtained from an adult with an advanced solid tumor such as melanoma, head and neck, liver or kidney cancer. The CDR3 DNA reads TGCAGCGTTGAAGGAGACAGGGGGAATATTTACGAGCAGTACTTC. It codes for CSVEGDRGNIYEQYF.